This T cell receptor beta chain was sequenced during a study of Ad26.COV2.S vaccination and SARS-CoV-2 variants. Turning to the study itself: Donor joined the COV1001 Ad26.COV2.S trial arm. By the intramuscular route, Ad26.COV2.S was given once, or twice 56 days apart.

The data were produced by immunoSEQ multiplex PCR, yet TCRdb's version contains in-frame clones alone and is incomplete. The sample has 350,000 to 500,000 clones; roughly 88% are singletons. CDR3 length: 15 residues. Per the germline V gene, CDR1 is MNHEY and CDR2 is SVGEGT. V lost 2 bases and J lost 5, with 15 bases in between. As to treatment: 15 to 20 received Ad26.COV2.S at low or high dose, single or two shots; roughly five received placebo; per-sample allocation not given. At day 63 after the first vaccine or placebo injection, samples were drawn. An adult donor aged 18-55 years was enrolled in Boston.

The sample consisted of peripheral blood, taken in a trial of Ad26.COV2.S vaccine versus placebo. This rearrangement joins TRBV6-2 or TRBV6-3 to TRBJ2-5, with D maybe TRBD2 (6 bases). This TCR derives from a person between 18 and 65 years old who received the Ad26.COV2.S COVID-19 vaccine or a placebo. The CDR3 sequence is CASSYGRESLETQYF. CDR3 in DNA: TGTGCCAGCAGTTACGGTCGGGAGAGTCTCGAGACCCAGTACTTC.